Here is one TCR beta chain with its context. Sequencing used immunoSEQ multiplex PCR; TCRdb keeps in-frame clones, though not all of them. Seen here are some 8,100 clones, more than 75% observed once, and the top ten hold about 6.2%. There are 15 residues in the CDR3. Germline CDR1 reads SGHTA; CDR2 reads FQGNSA. The V end was cut by 2 bases, the J end by 2 bases, with 10 bases between. The data were taken from a study of neoadjuvant nivolumab and ipilimumab in lung cancer. The clonotype originates from an adult with non-small cell lung cancer. This chain joins TRBV7-2 and TRBJ1-3; D gene unclear. The source material was adjacent normal lung tissue, sampled after neoadjuvant nivolumab, alone or with ipilimumab, at or shortly before surgery. CDR3 sequence: CASSLRGNTGNTIYF. As DNA, the CDR3 is TGTGCCAGCAGCTTACGGGGAAACACTGGAAACACCATATATTTT.